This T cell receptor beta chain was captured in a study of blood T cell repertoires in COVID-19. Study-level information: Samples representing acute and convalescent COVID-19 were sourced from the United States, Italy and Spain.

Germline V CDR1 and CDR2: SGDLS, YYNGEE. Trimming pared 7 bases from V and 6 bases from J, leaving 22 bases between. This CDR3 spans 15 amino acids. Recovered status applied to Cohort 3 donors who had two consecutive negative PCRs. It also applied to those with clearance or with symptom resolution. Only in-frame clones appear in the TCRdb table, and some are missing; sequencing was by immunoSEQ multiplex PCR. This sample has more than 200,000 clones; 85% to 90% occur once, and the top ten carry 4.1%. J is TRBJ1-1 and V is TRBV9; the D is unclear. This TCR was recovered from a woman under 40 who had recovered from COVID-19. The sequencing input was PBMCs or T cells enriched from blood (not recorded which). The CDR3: CASGTLPGSGAEAFF. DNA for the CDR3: TGTGCCAGCGGAACACTACCGGGTTCCGGGGCTGAAGCTTTCTTT.